This is a list of T cell receptor beta chains from one sample in a study of Ad26.COV2.S vaccination and SARS-CoV-2 variants. Repertoires were generated with immunoSEQ multiplex PCR, while TCRdb's copy carries only in-frame clones and drops some. This table holds about 480,000 clones, around 88% found once. This specimen was peripheral blood, taken in a trial of Ad26.COV2.S vaccine versus placebo. These receptors came from a person between 18 and 60 years old who received the Ad26.COV2.S COVID-19 vaccine or a placebo. CDR3s include the opening cysteine and the closing phenylalanine or tryptophan. A D gene is named only where the DNA matches it firmly. Part of the rows lack a size; the others show once, few, many or a class for expanded clones.

CASSFSGPRQPQHF TGTGCCAGCAGTTTCTCAGGACCGCGACAGCCCCAGCATTTT . . TRBJ1-5 TRBV6-5
CAWSGGTVTFQPQHF TGTGCCTGGAGTGGGGGGACAGTTACCTTTCAGCCCCAGCATTTT once TRBD1 TRBJ1-5 TRBV30
CASSWGRETQYF TGTGCCAGCAGCTGGGGGCGGGAGACCCAGTACTTC . . TRBJ2-5 TRBV5-4
CATSSGQGWNTEAFF TGTGCCACCAGCAGCGGACAGGGTTGGAACACTGAAGCTTTCTTT . TRBD1 TRBJ1-1 TRBV15
CASSLQGSGNTIYF TGTGCCAGCAGCTTACAGGGCTCAGGAAACACCATATATTTT . . TRBJ1-3 TRBV5-4
CASSSPGQVPNTIYF TGTGCCAGCTCGTCCCCGGGACAGGTCCCAAACACCATATATTTT few . TRBJ1-3 TRBV21-1
CASSSATRGNTIYF TGTGCCAGCAGCTCAGCGACCCGTGGAAACACCATATATTTT . . TRBJ1-3 TRBV7-2
CASSQVHREVHFDEQFF TGTGCCAGCAGCCAAGTTCATAGGGAGGTTCACTTCGATGAGCAGTTCTTC . . TRBJ2-1 TRBV4-2
CASSAGLGANNEQFF TGCGCCAGCAGCGCCGGACTAGGGGCTAACAATGAGCAGTTCTTC . TRBD2 TRBJ2-1 TRBV5-1
CASSLERGRNTDTQYF TGTGCCAGCAGCCTAGAGAGGGGGAGGAACACAGATACGCAGTATTTT . . TRBJ2-3 TRBV3-1/TRBV3-2
CASSLRDRGASEQYF TGCGCCAGCAGCCTCCGGGACAGGGGTGCGAGCGAGCAGTACTTC . TRBD1 TRBJ2-7 TRBV5-1
CASSLSSGRVYEQYF TGTGCCAGCAGCTTATCTAGCGGGAGGGTCTACGAGCAGTACTTC . TRBD2 TRBJ2-7 TRBV6-2/TRBV6-3
CASSLSGASYEQYF TGTGCCAGCAGTTTATCGGGAGCGTCATACGAGCAGTACTTC . . TRBJ2-7 TRBV28
CASSNPLAGGSTDTQYF TGTGCCAGCAGCAACCCACTAGCGGGAGGGAGCACAGATACGCAGTATTTT . TRBD2 TRBJ2-3 TRBV9
CATSRGGTISTGELFF TGTGCCACCAGCAGAGGCGGGACCATATCCACCGGGGAGCTGTTTTTT . . TRBJ2-2 TRBV15
CASSLETPLRNEQFF TGTGCCAGCAGCTTAGAGACCCCACTTAGGAATGAGCAGTTCTTC . . TRBJ2-1 TRBV11-2
CSVEERGQVHGYTF TGCAGCGTTGAAGAGAGGGGGCAGGTTCATGGCTACACCTTC . TRBD1 TRBJ1-2 TRBV29-1
CASSTQGAGGETQYF TGTGCCAGCAGTACACAGGGGGCCGGCGGAGAGACCCAGTACTTC once TRBD1 TRBJ2-5 TRBV28
CAQDRSSYTQYF TGTGCCCAGGACAGGTCAAGTTATACGCAGTATTTT . TRBD1 TRBJ2-3 TRBV30
CASSLTGAEETQYF TGCGCCAGCAGCTTGACTGGGGCGGAAGAGACCCAGTACTTC . . TRBJ2-5 TRBV5-1
CASSPSPNLAKNIQYF TGTGCCAGCTCACCTTCCCCGAACCTAGCCAAAAACATTCAGTACTTC . . TRBJ2-4 TRBV18
CAWSGLAGVGADTQYF TGTGCCTGGAGTGGACTAGCGGGAGTGGGAGCAGATACGCAGTATTTT once TRBD2 TRBJ2-3 TRBV30
CASSAGTGKPQETQYF TGCGCCAGCAGCGCAGGGACAGGAAAGCCCCAAGAGACCCAGTACTTC . TRBD1 TRBJ2-5 TRBV5-1
CASSAGGFYNEQFF TGTGCCAGCAGCGCCGGGGGGTTCTACAATGAGCAGTTCTTC . TRBD2 TRBJ2-1 TRBV9
CASLGRVGTEAFF TGTGCCAGCCTCGGTAGGGTAGGCACTGAAGCTTTCTTT . . TRBJ1-1 TRBV5-6
CAWRPSGNGQPQHF TGTGCCTGGAGACCCAGCGGGAATGGTCAGCCCCAGCATTTT . . TRBJ1-5 TRBV30
CASSRTVYEQYF TGTGCCAGCAGTCGGACAGTCTACGAGCAGTACTTC . . TRBJ2-7 TRBV12-3/TRBV12-4
CASSGQMNTEAFF TGTGCCAGCAGTGGACAGATGAACACTGAAGCTTTCTTT . . TRBJ1-1 TRBV2
CASSEPHRGTEAFF TGTGCCAGCAGTGAGCCCCACAGGGGAACTGAAGCTTTCTTT . TRBD1 TRBJ1-1 TRBV25-1
CASRQRGPISGANVLTF TGTGCCAGCAGACAAAGGGGGCCCATATCTGGGGCCAACGTCCTGACTTTC . TRBD1 TRBJ2-6 TRBV27
CATSDSRQGPTQYF TGTGCCACCAGTGATTCACGACAGGGGCCGACCCAGTACTTC . TRBD1 TRBJ2-5 TRBV24-1
CASSQDLVEQYF TGTGCCAGCAGCCAGGACCTGGTCGAGCAGTACTTC . . TRBJ2-7 TRBV5-5
CASSLSRGRHEQYF TGTGCCAGCAGTTTATCCAGGGGGCGTCACGAGCAGTACTTC . TRBD1 TRBJ2-7 TRBV28
CASSKLANTEAFF TGTGCCAGCAGTAAACTCGCGAACACTGAAGCTTTCTTT . . TRBJ1-1 TRBV6-2/TRBV6-3
CASSPTGTAYNEQFF TGTGCCAGCAGCCCCACCGGGACAGCCTACAATGAGCAGTTCTTC . TRBD1 TRBJ2-1 TRBV11-3
CASSLTRGTTDTQYF TGTGCCAGCAGCTTAACCCGCGGGACGACAGATACGCAGTATTTT . . TRBJ2-3 TRBV7-3
CASSDLAGTDTQYF TGTGCCAGCAGTGACCTAGCGGGCACAGATACGCAGTATTTT . TRBD2 TRBJ2-3 TRBV2
CAWSPGTSDTDTQYF TGTGCCTGGAGTCCCGGGACTAGCGACACAGATACGCAGTATTTT . TRBD2 TRBJ2-3 TRBV30
CASSPSSGTKSEAFF TGTGCCAGCTCACCCAGTTCCGGGACTAAGTCTGAAGCTTTCTTT . . TRBJ1-1 TRBV18
CASSPLAGWLVDEQFF TGTGCCAGCAGTCCTCTAGCGGGATGGTTAGTCGATGAGCAGTTCTTC . TRBD2 TRBJ2-1 TRBV27
CASSIRSGGSRLNEQYF TGTGCCAGTAGTATTAGGTCAGGCGGGAGTAGATTGAACGAGCAGTACTTC . TRBD2 TRBJ2-7 TRBV19
CSAWDTEAFF TGCAGCGCGTGGGACACTGAAGCTTTCTTT . . TRBJ1-1 TRBV29-1
CASSLGGTGEQYF TGTGCCAGCAGTTTGGGAGGGACAGGGGAGCAGTACTTC . TRBD1 TRBJ2-7 TRBV12-3/TRBV12-4
CASPTGIAGELFF TGTGCCAGCCCGACAGGGATTGCCGGGGAGCTGTTTTTT . TRBD1 TRBJ2-2 TRBV19
CASSIGGRPQETQYF TGTGCCAGTAGTATAGGGGGCAGACCTCAAGAGACCCAGTACTTC . . TRBJ2-5 TRBV19
CASSDRAGYEQYF TGTGCCAGCAGTGACCGGGCCGGCTACGAGCAGTACTTC . . TRBJ2-7 TRBV25-1
CALAANHYNEQFF TGTGCCTTAGCGGCCAATCACTACAATGAGCAGTTCTTC . . TRBJ2-1 TRBV30
CASSHRDRAAGYTF TGCGCCAGCAGCCACCGGGACAGGGCGGCTGGCTACACCTTC . TRBD1 TRBJ1-2 TRBV4-3
CASRLQGASNQPQHF TGTGCCAGCAGGCTACAGGGGGCGAGCAATCAGCCCCAGCATTTT . TRBD1 TRBJ1-5 TRBV6-5
CASSLAGGGGGGYTF TGTGCCAGCAGCTTAGCGGGGGGCGGAGGAGGAGGCTACACCTTC . . TRBJ1-2 TRBV7-9
CASSQSGTNTEAFF TGTGCCAGCAGCCAATCGGGGACGAACACTGAAGCTTTCTTT . . TRBJ1-1 TRBV6-6
CASSLVGDRGVEQYF TGTGCCAGCAGCTTGGTAGGGGACAGGGGAGTGGAGCAGTACTTC . TRBD1 TRBJ2-7 TRBV5-6
CASSPNTGVTDNQPQHF TGTGCCAGCAGTCCGAATACAGGGGTGACCGATAATCAGCCCCAGCATTTT once TRBD1 TRBJ1-5 TRBV6-2/TRBV6-3
CASSYSSQGPTGELFF TGTGCCAGCAGTTACTCGAGTCAGGGGCCCACCGGGGAGCTGTTTTTT . . TRBJ2-2 TRBV6-5
CASSLEGTGLYEQYF TGTGCCAGCAGCTTGGAGGGGACAGGGTTATACGAGCAGTACTTC . TRBD1 TRBJ2-7 TRBV5-8
CASSYPQGYGYTF TGTGCCAGCAGTTACCCACAGGGGTATGGCTACACCTTC . TRBD1 TRBJ1-2 TRBV6-2/TRBV6-3
CASTGKGERDEQFF TGTGCCAGCACCGGCAAAGGGGAGAGGGATGAGCAGTTCTTC . . TRBJ2-1 TRBV6-5
CASSPSTGLGAEAFF TGTGCCAGTAGTCCCTCGACAGGGCTCGGCGCTGAAGCTTTCTTT . TRBD1 TRBJ1-1 TRBV19
CASSLVGTSYEQYF TGTGCCAGCAGCTTGGTCGGGACAAGCTACGAGCAGTACTTC . . TRBJ2-7 TRBV5-6
CASRTGGEQFF TGTGCCAGCAGAACAGGGGGAGAGCAGTTCTTC . TRBD1 TRBJ2-1 TRBV6-5